What follows are 18 T cell receptor beta chains derived from one specimen sequenced in a study of shared clonotypes between healthy human individuals. Some clones are missing from TCRdb's copy, which holds only in-frame ones; the method was immunoSEQ multiplex PCR. The sample records 2.3 million or so clones, more than 85% being singletons. Sequencing input: naive CD4+ T cells from PBMCs. The subset denotes: CD45RA+ positively selected. The origin of the receptors is a man aged 18 to 29 in good health. Some clones in this sample may be carry-over from other donors' samples.

The chain employs TRBV11-2 and TRBJ2-1; D is unresolved. In germline, CDR1 is SGHAT, CDR2 FQNNGV. V lost 6 bases and J 4 bases, leaving 4 bases between the germline ends. The CDR3 runs to 11 residues. The CDR3 nucleotides are TGTGCCAGCAGGCTGTACAATGAGCAGTTCTTC. This codes for CASRLYNEQFF.

This chain links TRBV10-1 with TRBJ2-7, with TRBD1 matching 9 bases. Germline CDR1 WNHNN, CDR2 SYGVQD (reference sequence). The CDR3 length is 16 residues. J was trimmed by 4 bases and V by 0 bases; bases with no gene match: 7. CDR3 coding DNA: TGCGCCAGCAGTGAGTCTCTGGGACAGGGACGTTACGAGCAGTACTTC. Translated, it gives CASSESLGQGRYEQYF.

This chain links TRBV5-6 with TRBJ2-3, with D perhaps matching TRBD2 (5 bases). V was pared by 3 bases and J by 2 bases, with 22 bases between. From germline, CDR1 is SGHDT and CDR2 YYEEEE. This CDR3 comprises 18 residues. The DNA of the CDR3 is TGTGCCAGCAGCTCCCTTCATCGAGCGGACCGTAACACAGATACGCAGTATTTT. Its protein is CASSSLHRADRNTDTQYF.

In DNA form, the CDR3 reads TGTGCCAGCAGCTTAATATCCAGCTCCTACAATGAGCAGTTCTTC. Translated, it gives CASSLISSSYNEQFF. This chain joins TRBV7-9 and TRBJ2-1, with unresolved D. The CDR3 has 15 amino acids. V dropped 2 bases and J dropped 0 bases, with 8 bases sitting between them. The germline V gene has CDR1 SEHNR and CDR2 FQNEAQ (reference sequence).

The chain uses TRBV19 and TRBJ1-2, with D possibly TRBD1 on 5 matching bases. Germline V gene lookup returns CDR1 LNHDA and CDR2 SQIVND (reference sequence). V lost 6 bases and J lost 3, with 11 bases in between. The CDR3 consists of 13 residues. This chain's CDR3 is CASSQQVYYGYTF. CDR3 bases: TGTGCCAGTAGCCAACAGGTATACTATGGCTACACCTTC. The entire variable domain, with the rest obtained from reference TRBV19 and TRBJ1-2, is as follows: DGGITQSPKYLFRKEGQNVTLSCEQNLNHDAMYWYRQDPGQGLRLIYYSQIVNDFQKGDIAEGYSVSREKKESFPLTVTSAQKNPTAFYLCASSQQVYYGYTFGSGTRLTVV.

CDR3 coding DNA: TGTGCCACCAGCAGAGATCAAGGACTAGGGGAGGATACGCAGTATTTT. Its translation is CATSRDQGLGEDTQYF. This rearrangement joins TRBV15 to TRBJ2-3; 7 bases are shared with TRBD2. CDR1 and CDR2 (germline): LNHNV, YYDKDF (reference sequence). The CDR3 extends over 16 amino acids. The ends lost 0 bases at V and 6 bases at J; junction bases unmatched: 9.

The gene calls are TRBV7-3 and TRBJ2-7; TRBD2 matches 7 bases. This CDR3 contains 15 residues. Germline trimming cut 2 bases from V and 5 bases from J; bases unmatched to any gene: 9. Germline V CDR1 and CDR2: SGHTA, FQGTGA. The CDR3 DNA reads as TGTGCCAGCAGCTTAGAGTCGACTAGCAGACACGAGCAGTACTTC. It encodes CASSLESTSRHEQYF.

V usage is TRBV5-1 and J usage is TRBJ2-3; D is possibly TRBD1 or TRBD2 (6 bases each). This CDR3 spans 15 amino acids. V shed 3 bases and J shed 2 bases, with 13 bases lying between them. CDR1 and CDR2 from the germline V gene are SGHRS and YFSETQ. The CDR3 here is CASSSSGAYTDTQYF. The CDR3 bases are TGCGCCAGCAGCTCGTCGGGGGCCTACACAGATACGCAGTATTTT.

The chain recombines TRBV6-1 with TRBJ1-1, with 7 bases that match TRBD1. Germline-derived CDR1 and CDR2 are MNHNS and SASEGT. The CDR3 contains 14 residues. The V gene end was trimmed by 4 bases and the J gene end by 3 bases; junction bases not matched to a gene: 5. The CDR3 reads CASSVRDRDTEAFF. The CDR3, as DNA: TGTGCCAGCAGTGTGCGGGACAGAGACACTGAAGCTTTCTTT.

V and J are TRBV28 and TRBJ1-3; D is undetermined. CDR1 MDHEN and CDR2 SYDVKM come from the germline V gene. V gave up 5 bases and J gave up 2 bases, with 7 bases separating them. The CDR3 is 13 residues long. CDR3 loop: CASSRETGNTIYF. CDR3 nucleotides: TGTGCCAGCAGTAGGGAAACTGGAAACACCATATATTTT.

The chain is built from TRBV19 and TRBJ2-7; D unresolved. CDR1 and CDR2 (germline): LNHDA, SQIVND (reference sequence). CDR3 length: 14 amino acids. Trimming left V 3 bases short and J 0 bases short, with 9 bases between. The CDR3 DNA reads TGTGCCAGTAGTATTTTCCTTAGCTCCTACGAGCAGTACTTC. Encoded protein: CASSIFLSSYEQYF.

This rearrangement joins TRBV15 to TRBJ2-2; 7 bases are shared with TRBD2. The V gene's germline CDR1 is LNHNV and CDR2 YYDKDF (reference sequence). The CDR3 has 13 amino acids. V was pared by 8 bases and J by 7 bases, with 7 bases of the junction left unmatched. The CDR3 DNA is TGTGCCACCCAAGCGGGGTGGAACGGGGAGCTGTTTTTT. Its translation is CATQAGWNGELFF.

The chain links TRBV27 to TRBJ2-1; 10 bases line up with TRBD2. Per germline, CDR1 MNHEY and CDR2 SMNVEV (reference sequence). The V gene end was trimmed by 5 bases and the J gene end by 3 bases; junction bases not matched to a gene: 10. The CDR3 runs 17 residues. CDR3 DNA: TGTGCCAGCAGTGGTAGCGGGAGGAGGACCTACTACAATGAGCAGTTCTTC. This translates into CASSGSGRRTYYNEQFF.

The chain couples TRBV11-1 to TRBJ2-1; the D is unclear. Germline V CDR1 and CDR2: SGHAT, FQDESV (reference sequence). V lost 5 bases to trimming and J lost 4 bases, with 3 bases between them. This CDR3 is 11 amino acids long. The CDR3 region is CASSTYNEQFF. The CDR3, as DNA: TGTGCCAGCAGCACGTACAATGAGCAGTTCTTC.

The chain combines TRBV4-2 with TRBJ2-2; D gene unclear. This CDR3 spans 16 amino acids. V lost 0 bases to trimming and J lost 2 bases, with 10 bases between them. Germline V CDR1 and CDR2: LGHNA, YNFKEQ. The CDR3 loop reads CASSQDSPQNTGELFF. The CDR3 nucleotides read TGTGCCAGCAGCCAAGATAGCCCCCAAAACACCGGGGAGCTGTTTTTT.

The J gene is TRBJ1-6, the V gene TRBV25-1, with D possibly being TRBD1 (5 bases). Germline V gene sequence: CDR1 MGHDK, CDR2 SYGVNS. CDR3 length equals 14 residues. The V end was cut by 6 bases, the J end by 6 bases, with 12 bases between. The CDR3, as DNA: TGTGCCAGCAGGAGAGGGGATGTTAATTCACCCCTCCACTTT. Translated: CASRRGDVNSPLHF.

V and J are TRBV7-9 and TRBJ2-5; D gene ambiguous. The CDR3 is 14 amino acids. CDR1 SEHNR and CDR2 FQNEAQ come from the germline V gene (reference sequence). The V end was cut by 1 base, the J end by 10 bases, with 16 bases between. In DNA form, the CDR3 reads TGTGCCAGCAGCTTAGTAGGCGGCGGCTTGGGCCAGTACTTC. Its protein product is CASSLVGGGLGQYF. Drawing the rest from reference TRBV7-9 and TRBJ2-5, the complete variable domain is DTGVSQNPRHKITKRGQNVTFRCDPISEHNRLYWYRQTLGQGPEFLTYFQNEAQLEKSRLLSDRFSAERPKGSFSTLEIQRTEQGDSAMYLCASSLVGGGLGQYFGPGTRLLVL.

This clone has only one observation. The chain links TRBV11-3 to TRBJ2-7, with TRBD1 matching over 7 bases. The CDR3 has 16 amino acids. The V gene's germline CDR1 is SGHNT and CDR2 YENEEA. The ends lost 3 bases at V and 3 bases at J; junction bases unmatched: 11. The DNA of the CDR3 is TGTGCCAGCAGCTTTGGCTCCCGACAGGGTGACTACGAGCAGTACTTC. This encodes CASSFGSRQGDYEQYF.